What follows are 18 T cell receptor beta chains derived from one specimen sequenced in a study of T cell repertoires in cytomegalovirus infection. These receptors lack a known antigen. TCRdb passed the reads through MiXCR, listing each CDR3 protein once. This table has under 850,000 distinct CDR3 sequences, around a third appearing once. The sample consisted of cultured PBMCs, taken from culture after CMV antigen stimulation. Receptors were obtained from a human donor in good health (CMV status not recorded). Some clones in this sample may be carry-over from other donors' samples.

The V call is TRBV6-1, the J call TRBJ1-6, with 8 bases that match TRBD1. Germline V CDR1 and CDR2: MNHNS, SASEGT. The ends lost 3 bases at V and 10 bases at J; junction bases unmatched: 2. This CDR3 has 13 residues. CDR3 sequence (DNA): TGTGCCAGCAGTGACAGGGGGCTCTCACCCCTCCACTTT. It translates to CASSDRGLSPLHF.

This clonotype appeared a few times. V gene TRBV14 combines with J gene TRBJ1-6; TRBD1 is a possible D gene (5 bases). V dropped 3 bases and J dropped 7 bases, with 16 bases sitting between them. This CDR3 region has 16 residues. Germline values: CDR1 SGHDN, CDR2 FVKESK. CDR3 amino acids: CASSQIATWGNSPLHF. The CDR3 DNA follows: TGTGCCAGCAGCCAGATTGCGACATGGGGGAATTCACCCCTCCACTTT.

In DNA form, the CDR3 reads TGCAGTGCTAGAAAGAGCGGGGGACGAGAAGAGACCCAGTACTTC. Translated: CSARKSGGREETQYF. V gene TRBV20-1 combines with J gene TRBJ2-5; 8 nucleotides line up with TRBD2. Germline-derived CDR1 and CDR2 are DFQATT and SNEGSKA (reference sequence). J gave up 3 bases and V 2 bases, and 8 bases lay outside the gene matches. The CDR3 is 15 amino acids.

In this sample, this clonotype turned up a few times. The chain joins TRBV5-6 to TRBJ1-1, with D perhaps matching TRBD1 (6 bases). The V gene's germline CDR1 is SGHDT and CDR2 YYEEEE. The V and J ends lost 5 bases and 5 bases respectively, with 13 bases between them. This CDR3 comprises 13 residues. CDR3 in amino acids: CASSPGEGTEAFF. CDR3 DNA sequence: TGTGCCAGCAGTCCAGGGGAAGGGACTGAAGCTTTCTTT.

The chain employs TRBV20-1 and TRBJ1-4, with TRBD1 matching over 11 bases. The CDR3 loop spans 14 amino acids. The V segment lost 5 bases and the J segment 10 bases; nucleotides outside the gene matches: 9. Germline V gives CDR1 DFQATT, CDR2 SNEGSKA (reference sequence). The CDR3 is CSASPGQGGGKLFF. The CDR3 DNA reads TGCAGTGCTTCGCCGGGACAGGGGGGAGGAAAACTGTTTTTT.

The rearrangement links TRBV19 to TRBJ2-1; D is tentatively TRBD1 or TRBD2 (5 bases each). Looked up from germline, CDR1 is LNHDA and CDR2 is SQIVND (reference sequence). The CDR3 runs to 15 residues. The V gene lost 7 bases and the J gene lost 7 bases, with 20 bases spanning the gap. This chain's CDR3 is CASTKGTAGLNEQFF. CDR3 nucleotides: TGTGCCAGTACCAAGGGGACCGCCGGGTTAAATGAGCAGTTCTTC.

In its sample, this clonotype was seen a few times. This chain links TRBV6-6 with TRBJ1-1, with no clear D. Trimming stripped 5 bases from V and 4 bases from J, with 11 bases between. CDR3 length: 13 residues. In germline, CDR1 is MNHNY, CDR2 SVGAGI (reference sequence). This CDR3 is CASSEEGFTEAFF. The CDR3 DNA sequence: TGTGCCAGCAGTGAGGAAGGGTTCACTGAAGCTTTCTTT.

The chain has TRBV29-1 and TRBJ2-3; D unclear. CDR3 length equals 14 residues. CDR1 SQVTM and CDR2 ANQGSEA come from the germline V gene. Trimming left V 7 bases short and J 2 bases short, with 16 bases between. Here the CDR3 DNA reads TGCAGCGCTCCTTTCCCTGGATCCACAGATACGCAGTATTTT. Encoded protein: CSAPFPGSTDTQYF.

The chain couples TRBV6-2 or TRBV6-3 to TRBJ2-5; D is ambiguous. There are 14 residues in the CDR3. V was cut by 0 bases and J by 0 bases, with 5 bases left in between. The V gene's germline CDR1 is MNHEY and CDR2 SVGEGT. The DNA of the CDR3 is TGTGCCAGCAGTTACTCGGAGTACCAAGAGACCCAGTACTTC. Its protein product is CASSYSEYQETQYF.

This clonotype was counted between two and nine times. This chain uses TRBV7-9 with TRBJ2-7; a possible D gene is TRBD2 (5 bases). This CDR3 contains 12 residues. Germline CDR1 is SEHNR and CDR2 is FQNEAQ (reference sequence). The germline V and J ends were trimmed by 6 bases and 6 bases, with 12 bases remaining between them. In DNA, the CDR3 is TGTGCCAGCAGGAACCTAGGGAGCGAGCAGTACTTC. Protein sequence: CASRNLGSEQYF.

V is TRBV7-9 and J is TRBJ2-2; tentatively, D is TRBD1 (5 bases). The germline V and J ends were trimmed by 10 bases and 1 base, with 16 bases remaining between them. Germline V gives CDR1 SEHNR, CDR2 FQNEAQ (reference sequence). This CDR3 spans 15 amino acids. Here the CDR3 reads CATPPGQGNTGELFF. As DNA, the CDR3 is TGTGCCACCCCCCCAGGGCAAGGGAACACCGGGGAGCTGTTTTTT.

This clonotype was found a few times. This chain uses TRBV5-6 with TRBJ1-5, with D uncertain. The V end lost 1 base, the J end lost 8 bases, and 10 bases lay between the germline ends. Per the germline V gene, CDR1 is SGHDT and CDR2 is YYEEEE. CDR3 length: 13 amino acids. In DNA, the CDR3 is TGTGCCAGCAGCTTGAATACGAGGGAGCCCCAGCATTTT. Translated: CASSLNTREPQHF.

The genes are TRBV6-5 and TRBJ2-3; D uncertain. CDR3 length equals 13 residues. Germline values: CDR1 MNHEY, CDR2 SVGAGI. V was pared by 2 bases and J by 6 bases, with 9 bases between. The CDR3 reads CASSYGNRDTQYF. The DNA of the CDR3 is TGTGCCAGCAGTTACGGGAATAGGGATACGCAGTATTTT.

V is TRBV5-1 and J is TRBJ1-2; no firm D call. The CDR3 covers 12 residues. Germline CDR1 reads SGHRS; CDR2 reads YFSETQ. The ends were cut back, 0 bases at V and 7 bases at J, with 7 bases in the middle. The CDR3 coding sequence is TGCGCCAGCAGCTTGGACTTGGTTGGCTACACCTTC. Amino acid sequence: CASSLDLVGYTF.

The chain joins TRBV5-1 to TRBJ1-1, with D maybe TRBD1 (6 bases). The V gene's germline CDR1 is SGHRS and CDR2 YFSETQ. Trimming took off 4 bases at V and 2 bases at J, with 12 bases between the two ends. CDR3 length: 14 amino acids. The CDR3 protein is CASSVGQINTEAFF. The DNA of the CDR3 is TGCGCCAGCAGCGTCGGACAGATTAACACTGAAGCTTTCTTT. The complete variable domain, with remaining parts taken from reference TRBV5-1 and TRBJ1-1, reads KAGVTQTPRYLIKTRGQQVTLSCSPISGHRSVSWYQQTPGQGLQFLFEYFSETQRNKGNFPGRFSGRQFSNSRSEMNVSTLELGDSALYLCASSVGQINTEAFFGQGTRLTVV.

This clonotype has more than one count but fewer than ten. V is TRBV27 and J is TRBJ1-5; TRBD1 might be the D (6 bases). Looked up from germline, CDR1 is MNHEY and CDR2 is SMNVEV (reference sequence). V lost 3 bases and J 7 bases, leaving 16 bases between the germline ends. The length of the CDR3 is 15 residues. The CDR3 sequence: CASSFAGGMGQPQHF. CDR3 nucleotide sequence: TGTGCCAGCAGTTTCGCGGGGGGCATGGGGCAGCCCCAGCATTTT.

The gene calls are TRBV7-8 and TRBJ2-3, with 8 bases matching TRBD1. The germline CDR1 and CDR2 sequences are SGHVS and FQNEAQ. Trimming took 5 bases from V and 4 from J; bases not matched to a gene: 17. The CDR3 contains 18 residues. The CDR3 DNA is TGTGCCAGCAGCCGCCGGGGTGTACAGGGGGAACGGGCAGATACGCAGTATTTT. This encodes CASSRRGVQGERADTQYF.

The chain combines TRBV12-3 or TRBV12-4 with TRBJ1-2; D is ambiguous. V lost 5 bases and J lost 7, with 14 bases in between. The CDR3 consists of 13 residues. CDR3 residues: CASSNLLVGGYTF. CDR3 bases: TGTGCCAGCAGTAACTTGCTAGTTGGTGGCTACACCTTC.